The sequence of this T cell receptor (beta chain) was determined in a study of cytomegalovirus exposure and HLA in healthy donors. Findings of the study overall: Later analysis indicated greater clonal expansion among HLA-associated TCR beta chains than among equally common other chains. Earlier analysis yielded a pattern in which most TCR beta V segments were productive about 90% or about 30% of the time. Later work found that TCR association rates differed between HLA loci; DRB1 had the most and HLA-C the fewest.

60 Vbeta and 13 Jbeta primers were used in PCR. Assay used: immunoSEQ multiplex PCR; TCRdb lists only in-frame clones, some missing. The data hold about 190,000 clones, with over 65% observed a single time. A remark on this clone: Its antigen is currently unknown.

The source of this sequence is a man aged 40-49 years in good health and CMV-seropositive. What was sequenced was PBMCs.

CDR3 residues: CASSLDSSFINEQFF. DNA for the CDR3: TGCGCCAGCAGCTTGGATTCTAGTTTCATCAATGAGCAGTTCTTC. V and J are TRBV5-1 and TRBJ2-1; unclear D gene. Germline V gives CDR1 SGHRS, CDR2 YFSETQ. This CDR3 is 15 amino acids long. V lost 0 bases and J 6 bases, leaving 13 bases between the germline ends.